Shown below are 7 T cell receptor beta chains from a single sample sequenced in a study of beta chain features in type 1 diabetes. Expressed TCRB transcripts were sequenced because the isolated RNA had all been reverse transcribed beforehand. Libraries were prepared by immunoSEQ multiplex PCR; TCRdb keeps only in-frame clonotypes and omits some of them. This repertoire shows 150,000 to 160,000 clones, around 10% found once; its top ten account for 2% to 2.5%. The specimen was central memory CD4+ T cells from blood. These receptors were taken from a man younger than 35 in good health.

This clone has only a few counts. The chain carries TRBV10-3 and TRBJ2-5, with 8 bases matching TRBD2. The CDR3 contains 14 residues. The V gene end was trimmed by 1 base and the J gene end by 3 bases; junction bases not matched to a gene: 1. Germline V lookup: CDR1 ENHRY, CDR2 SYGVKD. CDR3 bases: TGTGCCATCAGTGAGTTACTAGCGGAAGAGACCCAGTACTTC. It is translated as CAISELLAEETQYF.

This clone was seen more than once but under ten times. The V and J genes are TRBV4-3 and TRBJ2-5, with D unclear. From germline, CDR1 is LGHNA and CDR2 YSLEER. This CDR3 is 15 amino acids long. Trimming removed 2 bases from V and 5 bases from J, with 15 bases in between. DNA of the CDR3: TGCGCCAGCAGCCAATCCCGGCAAGTAGGGGAGACCCAGTACTTC. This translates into CASSQSRQVGETQYF.

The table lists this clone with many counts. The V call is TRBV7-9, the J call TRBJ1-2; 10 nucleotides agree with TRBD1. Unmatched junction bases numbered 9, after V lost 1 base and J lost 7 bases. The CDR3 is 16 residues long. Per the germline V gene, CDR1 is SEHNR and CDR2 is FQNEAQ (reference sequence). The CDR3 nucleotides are TGTGCCAGCAGCTTAGGGGGACAGGGGAGTGTTGCTGGCTACACCTTC. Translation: CASSLGGQGSVAGYTF.

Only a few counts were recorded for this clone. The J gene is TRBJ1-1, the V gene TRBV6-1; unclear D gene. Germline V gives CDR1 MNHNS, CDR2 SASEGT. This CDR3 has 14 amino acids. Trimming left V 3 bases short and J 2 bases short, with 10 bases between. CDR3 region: CASSDLRGNTEAFF. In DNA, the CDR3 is TGTGCCAGCAGTGATTTACGAGGAAACACTGAAGCTTTCTTT.

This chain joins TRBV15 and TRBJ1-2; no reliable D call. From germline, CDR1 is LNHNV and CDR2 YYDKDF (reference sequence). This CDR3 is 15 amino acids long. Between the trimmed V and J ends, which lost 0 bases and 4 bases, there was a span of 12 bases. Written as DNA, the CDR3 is TGTGCCACCAGCAGAGATAGGTCGGAGATCTATGGCTACACCTTC. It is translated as CATSRDRSEIYGYTF.

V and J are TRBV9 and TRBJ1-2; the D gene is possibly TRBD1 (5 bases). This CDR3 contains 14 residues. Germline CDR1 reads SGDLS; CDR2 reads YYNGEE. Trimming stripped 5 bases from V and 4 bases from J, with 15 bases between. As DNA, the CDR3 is TGTGCCAGCAGGAGCCGGGACGGACCCTATGGCTACACCTTC. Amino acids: CASRSRDGPYGYTF.

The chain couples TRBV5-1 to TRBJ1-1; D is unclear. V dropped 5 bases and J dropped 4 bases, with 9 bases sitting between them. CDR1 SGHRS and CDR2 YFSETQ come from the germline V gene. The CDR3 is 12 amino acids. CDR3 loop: CASSLDTTEAFF. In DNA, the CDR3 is TGCGCCAGCAGTCTAGACACCACTGAAGCTTTCTTT.